The rows below give T cell receptor beta chains drawn from one sample of a study of shared clonotypes between healthy human individuals. The assay was immunoSEQ multiplex PCR, and TCRdb's table has in-frame clones only and misses some. The sample has over a million clones, more than 95% seen once. The sequencing sample was made of naive CD4+ T cells sorted from blood. These receptors all come from a man aged 25 to 40 in good health. Each CDR3 is given without its conserved first and last residue. The D gene is left open where the match is weak.

>10|TRBV6-1|.
ASSPRLGVQF
>14|TRBV5-5|.
ASSLNWGVRDNEQF
>15|TRBV5-1|.
ASSRLREAGSAYEQY
>14|TRBV28|TRBD2
ASSVGTSGGKDTQY
>13|TRBV9|.
ASSPIGGTNNEQF
>12|TRBV7-9|TRBD1
ASSWDRGGSEQF
>15|TRBV21-1|.
ASSKPTSGDPVYEQY
>12|TRBV5-4|.
ASSFQSFKETQY
>15|TRBV7-9|TRBD2
ASSPILLAGNYNEQF
>12|TRBV2|.
ASGLGEATYEQY
>11|TRBV6-1|.
ASRFSGQETQY
>14|TRBV28|TRBD1
ASSPGGRGRSETQY
>10|TRBV4-1|.
ASSQEDYGYT
>13|TRBV27|TRBD1
ASSLSTGANTEAF
>13|TRBV2|TRBD1
ASRTEQDRGRGYT
>13|TRBV11-2|.
ASSPRVPEANVLT
>15|TRBV19|.
ATVGHLSPSGANVLT
>13|TRBV5-1|TRBD1
ASSSTQGASNGYT
>12|TRBV18|.
ASSPEKSNQPQH
>15|TRBV4-1|.
ASSPGTGLRSNQPQH
>14|TRBV18|TRBD2
ASSPRTSGSTDTQY
>12|TRBV5-1|.
ASSNGVYQETQY
>10|TRBV10-3|.
AISGELLTQY
>14|TRBV4-1|TRBD1
ASSLIQGTGFYGYT
>11|TRBV10-3|.
AISDMGGGEQY
>13|TRBV4-1|.
ASSQDPRTPETQY